This passage covers 13 T cell receptor beta chains from one sample sequenced in a study of blood T cell repertoires in COVID-19. The repertoire was sequenced with immunoSEQ multiplex PCR; TCRdb's copy has only in-frame clones and lacks some. The sample carries 250,000 to 350,000 clones, roughly 87% recorded once. Material: PBMCs or T cells enriched from blood (not recorded which). Receptors were obtained from a woman in her thirties who had recovered from COVID-19.

The CDR3 is CASSYSYRGPNTEAFF. CDR3 coding DNA: TGTGCCAGCAGTTATTCTTACAGGGGGCCGAACACTGAAGCTTTCTTT. The chain combines TRBV6-5 with TRBJ1-1; TRBD1 matches 9 bases. V was pared by 3 bases and J by 1 base, with 6 bases of the junction left unmatched. This CDR3 contains 16 residues. From germline, CDR1 is MNHEY and CDR2 SVGAGI.

This chain joins TRBV19 and TRBJ2-7; maybe TRBD1 (5 bases). The V and J ends lost 3 bases and 3 bases respectively, with 9 bases between them. Germline values: CDR1 LNHDA, CDR2 SQIVND (reference sequence). This CDR3 has 13 amino acids. CDR3 sequence: CASSMVRDYEQYF. CDR3 bases: TGTGCCAGTAGTATGGTCAGGGACTACGAGCAGTACTTC.

V is TRBV15 and J is TRBJ2-5; D may be TRBD1 (7 bases). Trimming shortened V by 5 bases and J by 5 bases, and 15 bases separated the two germline ends. Germline assignment: CDR1 LNHNV and CDR2 YYDKDF (reference sequence). CDR3 length: 14 residues. The CDR3 is CATSSSPGGETQYF. In DNA form, the CDR3 reads TGTGCCACCAGCTCATCCCCAGGGGGGGAGACCCAGTACTTC.

The rearrangement links TRBV28 to TRBJ1-1; D is unclear. CDR1 is MDHEN and CDR2 is SYDVKM in the germline V gene. The CDR3 consists of 13 residues. The V end was cut by 6 bases, the J end by 2 bases, with 10 bases between. The CDR3 region is CASSLPVNTEAFF. CDR3 nucleotide sequence: TGTGCCAGCAGCCTACCTGTCAACACTGAAGCTTTCTTT.

The J gene is TRBJ2-1, the V gene TRBV4-3; 8 nucleotides align to TRBD2. Germline assignment: CDR1 LGHNA and CDR2 YSLEER. The V and J ends lost 0 bases and 15 bases, in that order; junction bases with no gene match: 10. The CDR3 extends over 14 amino acids. CDR3 sequence: CASSQEAGGGRAFF. The DNA of the CDR3 is TGCGCCAGCAGCCAAGAGGCGGGGGGCGGCCGCGCGTTCTTC.

The chain uses TRBV27 and TRBJ1-5, with D hard to call. Germline V CDR1 and CDR2: MNHEY, SMNVEV (reference sequence). The CDR3 covers 13 residues. V dropped 3 bases and J dropped 0 bases, with 3 bases sitting between them. CDR3: CASSFYSNQPQHF. The CDR3 region has the DNA TGTGCCAGCAGTTTTTATAGCAATCAGCCCCAGCATTTT.

The chain carries TRBV14 and TRBJ1-4; the D gene is possibly TRBD1 (5 bases). Germline CDR1 and CDR2: SGHDN and FVKESK. The V end lost 4 bases, the J end lost 4 bases, and 13 bases lay between the germline ends. The CDR3 is 15 amino acids. CDR3 sequence reads: CASSPGHWNNEKLFF. Here the CDR3 DNA reads TGTGCCAGCAGCCCAGGACACTGGAATAATGAAAAACTGTTTTTT.

The chain combines TRBV5-5 with TRBJ1-6; 7 bases align to TRBD1. The CDR3 contains 15 residues. With 0 bases clipped from V and 3 bases from J, the junction kept 0 bases outside the gene matches. CDR1 SGHKS and CDR2 YYEKEE come from the germline V gene (reference sequence). CDR3 coding DNA: TGTGCCAGCAGCTTGGGACAGGGCTATAATTCACCCCTCCACTTT. Amino acid sequence: CASSLGQGYNSPLHF.

The chain has TRBV27 and TRBJ1-2, with D possibly matching TRBD1 (5 bases). V lost 7 bases and J 8 bases, leaving 17 bases between the germline ends. The CDR3 consists of 13 residues. Germline CDR1 and CDR2: MNHEY and SMNVEV (reference sequence). The CDR3, as DNA: TGTGCCAGCAAAAGGGGTCCAGGCGGAGGCTACACCTTC. Translated: CASKRGPGGGYTF.

Here the CDR3 DNA reads TGCGCCACCCACGCTAGCGGGAGCCTGAACACCGGGGAGCTGTTTTTT. It specifies CATHASGSLNTGELFF. The chain is built from TRBV10-2 and TRBJ2-2, with 10 positions matching TRBD2. This CDR3 is 16 amino acids long. Germline CDR1 reads WSHSY; CDR2 reads SAAADI. V was clipped by 10 bases and J by 1 base; unmatched bases: 9.

This chain links TRBV6-2 or TRBV6-3 with TRBJ1-2, with TRBD1 identical over 7 bases. V was pared by 2 bases and J by 0 bases, with 3 bases of the junction left unmatched. The CDR3 extends over 15 amino acids. Germline loops: CDR1 MNHEY, CDR2 SVGEGT. CDR3 coding DNA: TGTGCCAGCAGTTACGGGACAGCAGCTAACTATGGCTACACCTTC. Encoded protein: CASSYGTAANYGYTF.

This chain joins TRBV27 and TRBJ1-1; D gene unclear. The CDR3 contains 12 residues. CDR1 is MNHEY, CDR2 SMNVEV, per germline (reference sequence). Trimming pared 5 bases from V and 7 bases from J, leaving 11 bases between. CDR3 nucleotides: TGTGCCAGCAGTCTGAGGTACGGTGAAGCTTTCTTT. Amino acids: CASSLRYGEAFF.

The CDR3 DNA reads TGTGCCAGTAGTATTCCAGAACCCAAAAACATTCAGTACTTC. It translates to CASSIPEPKNIQYF. The V call is TRBV19, the J call TRBJ2-4; D not resolved. Germline CDR1 reads LNHDA; CDR2 reads SQIVND (reference sequence). V lost 3 bases and J lost 2, with 8 bases in between. The CDR3 is 14 residues long.